This record looks at one T cell receptor beta chain sequence and its context. Antigen specificity is unknown. This sample is part of a study of vaccination effects on CD4 cells after COVID-19. Study in general: Of the BNT162b2 and mRNA-1273 vaccines, participants received two doses of one or the other. Study-level findings and limits: Clones induced by infection and by vaccine showed marked clonal contraction late after vaccination.

Sequenced by immunoSEQ multiplex PCR; TCRdb stores in-frame clones only, minus some. In the table there are more than 35,000 clones, about two thirds of which are singletons. Before sequencing, viral peptide pools were used by the ViraFEST assay to expand antigen-specific CD4+ T cells. With nine to eleven days of culture completed, CD4+ T cells were isolated. A positive SARS-CoV-2 PCR test fell between March and December 2020. Each well held about 2 million PBMC cultured with roughly 10 ug/ml peptides and about 9.7 IU/ml IL-2. The receptor was isolated from a human donor who had a prior SARS-CoV-2 infection. Sequenced material: CD4+ T cells from PBMCs cultured with HCoV-NL63 spike peptides, taken before COVID-19 vaccination.

The CDR3 spells CASSLNAQPQHF. In DNA form, the CDR3 reads TGTGCCAGCAGTTTAAATGCTCAGCCCCAGCATTTT. V usage is TRBV12-3 or TRBV12-4 and J usage is TRBJ1-5; D unresolved. The CDR3 length is 12 residues. V was clipped by 2 bases and J by 6 bases, with 5 bases between them.